The 20 T cell receptor beta chains below come from one sample, sequenced in a study of blood T cell repertoires in COVID-19. The assay was immunoSEQ multiplex PCR, and TCRdb's table has in-frame clones only and misses some. The sample contains approximately 220,000 clones, approximately 83% of which appear only once. Source material: peripheral blood. These receptors were collected from a man aged 35-49 years with acute or convalescent COVID-19.

V gene TRBV6-5 combines with J gene TRBJ1-4; the D gene is possibly TRBD1 (5 bases). Germline V gives CDR1 MNHEY, CDR2 SVGAGI. V shed 0 bases and J shed 7 bases, with 15 bases lying between them. The CDR3 extends over 16 amino acids. The CDR3 coding sequence is TGTGCCAGCAGTTACTCGGAACGGGGGTTTACTGAAAAACTGTTTTTT. Amino acids: CASSYSERGFTEKLFF.

The V call is TRBV19, the J call TRBJ2-7, with D perhaps matching TRBD1 (6 bases). Germline V lookup: CDR1 LNHDA, CDR2 SQIVND (reference sequence). The CDR3 loop spans 14 amino acids. The V gene lost 4 bases and the J gene lost 3 bases, with 13 bases spanning the gap. This CDR3 is CASSNSARGYEQYF. The CDR3 region has the DNA TGTGCCAGTAGTAATTCGGCCAGGGGCTACGAGCAGTACTTC.

The rearrangement uses TRBV7-9 and TRBJ1-6; no clear D. Germline V gene sequence: CDR1 SEHNR, CDR2 FQNEAQ (reference sequence). The V and J ends lost 1 base and 5 bases respectively, with 9 bases between them. The CDR3 totals 15 residues. The CDR3 protein is CASSLGRPNNSPLHF. CDR3 sequence (DNA): TGTGCCAGCAGCTTAGGCAGGCCAAATAATTCACCCCTCCACTTT.

This chain joins TRBV9 and TRBJ2-1; tentative D call: TRBD1 (6 bases). CDR3 length: 15 residues. Between the trimmed V and J ends, which lost 7 bases and 3 bases, there was a span of 17 bases. Germline-derived CDR1 and CDR2 are SGDLS and YYNGEE. CDR3 in amino acids: CASGRTDNNYNEQFF. The CDR3, as DNA: TGTGCCAGCGGTAGGACAGACAATAACTACAATGAGCAGTTCTTC.

The V gene is TRBV23-1, the J gene TRBJ1-2; 9 bases match TRBD1. TRBV23-1 is classed as an ORF, of uncertain function. This CDR3 region has 18 residues. With V trimmed by 2 bases and J by 1 base, 11 bases remained unmatched. CDR3 DNA sequence: TGCGCCAGCAGTCAACCCCCAACAGGGGGCGACGTTAACTATGGCTACACCTTC. Its translation: CASSQPPTGGDVNYGYTF.

The chain uses TRBV10-3 and TRBJ1-3; 9 positions match TRBD1. The CDR3 has 14 residues. Germline trimming cut 2 bases from V and 7 bases from J; bases unmatched to any gene: 3. Germline V lookup: CDR1 ENHRY, CDR2 SYGVKD. CDR3 bases: TGTGCCATCAGTGAGATCGGACAGGGGAACACCATATATTTT. Its translation is CAISEIGQGNTIYF.

In its sample, this clone was seen once. The rearrangement joins TRBV5-1 to TRBJ1-5, with TRBD1 matching over 7 bases. V was pared by 1 base and J by 3 bases, with 4 bases of the junction left unmatched. The CDR3 covers 15 residues. Germline V gives CDR1 SGHRS, CDR2 YFSETQ. The DNA of the CDR3 is TGCGCCAGCAGCTTGTTGGGGACAGACAATCAGCCCCAGCATTTT. This sequence encodes CASSLLGTDNQPQHF.

The chain has TRBV10-3 and TRBJ1-1; 10 positions agree with TRBD1. V lost 10 bases and J lost 1; bases outside the gene matches: 3. CDR1 and CDR2 from the germline V gene are ENHRY and SYGVKD. The CDR3 sequence is 13 residues long. Written as DNA, the CDR3 is TGTGCCAGCCGGGACAGGGGGAACACTGAAGCTTTCTTT. Translated, it gives CASRDRGNTEAFF.

The chain combines TRBV29-1 with TRBJ2-7; tentative D call: TRBD1 (8 bases). CDR1 and CDR2 from the germline V gene are SQVTM and ANQGSEA. Trimming removed 5 bases from V and 4 bases from J, with 18 bases in between. The CDR3 contains 14 residues. The CDR3, as DNA: TGCAGCGTTCATGGACAGGGAGGGGAATACGAGCAGTACTTC. Translation: CSVHGQGGEYEQYF.

V gene TRBV10-3 combines with J gene TRBJ1-6, with a weak D call TRBD1 (6 bases). The germline V gene encodes CDR1 ENHRY and CDR2 SYGVKD. The V gene lost 2 bases and the J gene lost 8 bases, with 10 bases spanning the gap. The CDR3 covers 14 residues. CDR3 residues: CAISETGTDSPLHF. The CDR3 DNA reads TGTGCCATCAGTGAGACAGGGACCGATTCACCCCTCCACTTT.

The chain links TRBV28 to TRBJ2-7; TRBD2 might be the D (5 bases). Germline V gene lookup returns CDR1 MDHEN and CDR2 SYDVKM. Trimming pared 5 bases from V and 6 bases from J, leaving 17 bases between. This CDR3 has 14 residues. The CDR3 is CASSRGFGVREQYF. The CDR3 region has the DNA TGTGCCAGCAGTCGGGGATTTGGAGTACGCGAGCAGTACTTC. Based on the CDR3 plus reference TRBV28 and TRBJ2-7, the full variable domain is DVKVTQSSRYLVKRTGEKVFLECVQDMDHENMFWYRQDPGLGLRLIYFSYDVKMKEKGDIPEGYSVSREKKERFSLILESASTNQTSMYLCASSRGFGVREQYFGPGTRLTVT.

The chain uses TRBV6-5 and TRBJ2-1, with 13 bases aligning to TRBD2. The CDR3 covers 12 residues. Germline V CDR1 and CDR2: MNHEY, SVGAGI. After removal of 6 bases from V and 15 bases from J, the junction contained 5 bases not matched to a gene. This CDR3 is CASRHGTSGVFF. The CDR3 DNA reads TGTGCCAGCAGACACGGGACTAGCGGGGTGTTCTTC.

The chain uses TRBV7-8 and TRBJ1-2; D might be TRBD1 (6 bases). V was shortened by 1 base and J by 8 bases, with 14 bases between the two germline ends. Germline CDR1 SGHVS, CDR2 FQNEAQ. This CDR3 region has 14 residues. The CDR3 DNA sequence: TGTGCCAGCAGCTTAGGGGGGCAAAGGGAAGGCTACACCTTC. Its translation: CASSLGGQREGYTF.

The V and J genes are TRBV6-5 and TRBJ2-7; TRBD2 agrees at 8 bases. Losses at the gene ends were 4 bases for V and 3 bases for J; bases not matched to a gene: 11. CDR1 and CDR2 from the germline V gene are MNHEY and SVGAGI. This CDR3 is built from 16 residues. The CDR3 DNA reads as TGTGCCAGCAGTTCCGATCTGATTAGCGGGAACTACGAGCAGTACTTC. Its translation: CASSSDLISGNYEQYF.

The J gene is TRBJ2-7, the V gene TRBV24-1, with TRBD1 matching 11 bases. Germline V gene lookup returns CDR1 KGHDR and CDR2 SFDVKD. The V segment lost 5 bases and the J segment 4 bases; nucleotides outside the gene matches: 3. This CDR3 spans 14 amino acids. DNA for the CDR3: TGTGCCACCAGTGGGACAGGGGGCTCATACGAGCAGTACTTC. Translation: CATSGTGGSYEQYF.

J is TRBJ1-1 and V is TRBV4-2; 7 bases are shared with TRBD1. Per germline, CDR1 LGHNA and CDR2 YNFKEQ. The CDR3 contains 13 residues. V was pared by 4 bases and J by 6 bases, with 5 bases of the junction left unmatched. The chain's CDR3 is CASSLEGAAEAFF. CDR3 nucleotides: TGTGCCAGCAGCCTTGAGGGGGCCGCTGAAGCTTTCTTT.

The chain has TRBV6-5 and TRBJ2-7, with D unresolved. Trimming took 8 bases from V and 4 from J, leaving 9 bases between them. Germline V gene data show CDR1 as MNHEY and CDR2 as SVGAGI. CDR3 length equals 11 residues. The CDR3 coding sequence is TGTGCCAGCGGTAGAGATTACGAGCAGTACTTC. Its protein is CASGRDYEQYF.

This chain connects TRBV6-5 to TRBJ2-7; TRBD2 might be the D (5 bases). This CDR3 contains 15 residues. Germline values: CDR1 MNHEY, CDR2 SVGAGI. V lost 6 bases to trimming and J lost 7 bases, with 22 bases between them. The DNA for the CDR3 is TGTGCCAGCAGACCCGGAGGTAGACCGAGGGAGGAGCAGTACTTC. It is translated as CASRPGGRPREEQYF.

The J gene is TRBJ1-5, the V gene TRBV4-2; 9 bases align to TRBD1. In germline, CDR1 is LGHNA, CDR2 YNFKEQ. The CDR3 spans 16 residues. Losses at the gene ends were 1 base for V and 3 bases for J; bases not matched to a gene: 4. CDR3 sequence reads: CASSQGGTGPNQPQHF. DNA of the CDR3: TGTGCCAGCAGCCAAGGGGGGACAGGGCCCAATCAGCCCCAGCATTTT.

This chain links TRBV6-5 with TRBJ2-2; D remains unclear. Trimming removed 5 bases at V and 4 bases at J, with 11 bases between. CDR3 length equals 14 residues. Germline CDR1 and CDR2: MNHEY and SVGAGI. The CDR3, as DNA: TGTGCCAGCAGTCGTGATACGGGCACCGGGGAGCTGTTTTTT. Encoded protein: CASSRDTGTGELFF.